This TCR beta chain was captured by sequencing in a study of early stage breast cancer tumors. The overall study: About 80% of the 16 invasive tumors were ER+, PR+ and HER2-. Study outcomes and limitations: Tumors had approximately 2.5-fold higher T cell density than normal breast.

Sequenced by immunoSEQ multiplex PCR; TCRdb stores in-frame clones only, minus some. The data hold about 72,000 clones, with 70% to 85% observed a single time. Comment on this clone: Its antigen is undetermined.

Germline V gives CDR1 SGHNT, CDR2 YENEEA. V was trimmed by 0 bases and J by 1 base, leaving 7 bases between them. CDR3 size: 14 residues. This sequence joins TRBV11-3 and TRBJ2-7; tentatively, D is TRBD2 (5 bases). This TCR was recovered from a person aged 55-75 years with breast cancer. Material: blood. The CDR3 region is CASSLEAGSYEQYF. The CDR3, as DNA: TGTGCCAGCAGCTTAGAGGCGGGTTCCTACGAGCAGTACTTC.